Each of the 30 T cell receptor beta chains below was sequenced from the same sample in a study of Graves' ophthalmopathy and Graves' hyperthyroidism. RNA transcripts provided the template for amplifying TCR beta CDR3 regions. HTBI primers served in a first-round RT-PCR, which a second-round multiplex PCR followed. TCRdb reprocessed the multiplex PCR reads via MiXCR and lists one record per CDR3 protein. The sample shows 350,000 to 400,000 distinct CDR3 sequences, 15% to 19% of them seen only once. The sequenced sample consisted of peripheral blood. The receptors derive from a woman between 18 and 29 years old with stable Graves' hyperthyroidism.

The chain uses TRBV6-1 and TRBJ2-5, with 13 bases matching TRBD2. Germline V gene data show CDR1 as MNHNS and CDR2 as SASEGT. The J segment lost 4 bases and the V segment lost 4 bases, leaving 3 bases of the junction unmatched. This CDR3 region has 15 residues. The CDR3 reads CASSGRTSGGETQYF. The DNA for the CDR3 is TGTGCCAGCAGTGGCCGGACTAGCGGGGGAGAGACCCAGTACTTC.

This clonotype came up many times. The J gene is TRBJ2-5, the V gene TRBV20-1; 8 nucleotides align to TRBD1. Losses at the gene ends were 4 bases for V and 7 bases for J; bases not matched to a gene: 11. Germline V gives CDR1 DFQATT, CDR2 SNEGSKA (reference sequence). This CDR3 spans 14 amino acids. The DNA of the CDR3 is TGCAGTGCTACAGGACAGGGCCAAAGTGGGACCCAGTACTTC. Translation: CSATGQGQSGTQYF.

This clonotype appeared many times. This rearrangement joins TRBV6-5 to TRBJ1-1; 7 bases match TRBD1. CDR3 length: 14 residues. CDR1 MNHEY and CDR2 SVGAGI come from the germline V gene. V lost 0 bases, J lost 7 bases, and 5 bases stayed unmatched. CDR3 sequence reads: CASSYSGTDLEAFF. In DNA form, the CDR3 reads TGTGCCAGCAGTTACTCCGGGACAGACCTTGAAGCTTTCTTT.

The genes are TRBV6-1 and TRBJ1-5, with unresolved D. V lost 5 bases and J 0 bases, leaving 8 bases between the germline ends. There are 14 residues in the CDR3. The germline V gene has CDR1 MNHNS and CDR2 SASEGT. The CDR3 reads CASSLFYSNQPQHF. The CDR3 coding sequence is TGTGCCAGCAGTCTCTTCTATAGCAATCAGCCCCAGCATTTT.

This clonotype appeared many times. The CDR3 sequence: CASSFYRGYEQYF. The CDR3, as DNA: TGTGCCAGCAGTTTTTACAGGGGATATGAGCAGTACTTC. The chain couples TRBV12-3 or TRBV12-4 to TRBJ2-7; 7 bases fit TRBD1. J gave up 7 bases and V 3 bases, and 6 bases lay outside the gene matches. The CDR3 sequence is 13 residues long.

The chain uses TRBV11-2 and TRBJ1-3, with D hard to call. Per germline, CDR1 SGHAT and CDR2 FQNNGV. V was shortened by 2 bases and J by 0 bases, with 14 bases between the two germline ends. The CDR3 covers 17 residues. In DNA form, the CDR3 reads TGTGCCAGCAGCTTATGGGGAGAATTTAGCTCTGGAAACACCATATATTTT. Residues: CASSLWGEFSSGNTIYF. The variable domain in full, completed from reference TRBV11-2 and TRBJ1-3, reads EAGVAQSPRYKIIEKRQSVAFWCNPISGHATLYWYQQILGQGPKLLIQFQNNGVVDDSQLPKDRFSAERLKGVDSTLKIQPAKLEDSAVYLCASSLWGEFSSGNTIYFGEGSWLTVV.

This clonotype appeared many times. The CDR3 reads CASSPRGGGYGYTF. The CDR3 DNA reads as TGTGCCAGCAGTCCTCGAGGAGGGGGGTATGGCTACACCTTC. The J gene is TRBJ1-2, the V gene TRBV27, with D perhaps TRBD1 (6 bases). The V and J ends lost 5 bases and 5 bases respectively, with 15 bases between them. Germline V CDR1 and CDR2: MNHEY, SMNVEV (reference sequence). CDR3 length equals 14 residues.

This clonotype was recorded many times. The chain links TRBV19 to TRBJ1-2, with D hard to call. Germline CDR1 is LNHDA and CDR2 is SQIVND (reference sequence). Trimming pared 5 bases from V and 4 bases from J, leaving 11 bases between. The CDR3 is made up of 13 amino acids. The CDR3 DNA reads as TGTGCCAGTAGTCGGACGTTCGTCTATGGCTACACCTTC. Translation gives CASSRTFVYGYTF. The full variable domain, in which reference TRBV19 and TRBJ1-2 provide the parts outside the CDR3, is DGGITQSPKYLFRKEGQNVTLSCEQNLNHDAMYWYRQDPGQGLRLIYYSQIVNDFQKGDIAEGYSVSREKKESFPLTVTSAQKNPTAFYLCASSRTFVYGYTFGSGTRLTVV.

This clonotype was detected only a few times. The chain carries TRBV6-1 and TRBJ2-7; D unclear. Germline-derived CDR1 and CDR2 are MNHNS and SASEGT. This CDR3 is built from 15 residues. Trimming left V 3 bases short and J 0 bases short, with 12 bases between. CDR3 DNA: TGTGCCAGCAGTGACCCCCCAGCGAACTCCTACGAGCAGTACTTC. Protein product: CASSDPPANSYEQYF.

This chain links TRBV6-1 with TRBJ2-7; unclear D gene. The V and J ends lost 3 bases and 6 bases respectively, with 12 bases between them. In germline, CDR1 is MNHNS, CDR2 SASEGT. The CDR3 has 13 amino acids. The DNA of the CDR3 is TGTGCCAGCAGTGAGACTGCAACAGTCGAGCAGTACTTC. It encodes CASSETATVEQYF.

This clonotype showed up many times. The gene calls are TRBV7-2 and TRBJ1-2; D perhaps matches TRBD1 (5 bases). The ends were cut back, 5 bases at V and 4 bases at J, with 11 bases in the middle. The CDR3 is 13 residues long. Germline-derived CDR1 and CDR2 are SGHTA and FQGNSA. The CDR3 nucleotides read TGTGCCAGCAGCACGACAGTGCGCTATGGCTACACCTTC. It codes for CASSTTVRYGYTF.

This clonotype appeared many times. This chain links TRBV7-8 with TRBJ2-7; D is uncertain. The CDR3 totals 11 residues. Germline loops: CDR1 SGHVS, CDR2 FQNEAQ. The ends were cut back, 8 bases at V and 3 bases at J, with 8 bases in the middle. CDR3 bases: TGTGCCAGCGGCGTGGACTACGAGCAGTACTTC. It is translated as CASGVDYEQYF.

This chain links TRBV20-1 with TRBJ2-7, with D unresolved. V was shortened by 3 bases and J by 1 base, with 7 bases between the two germline ends. The CDR3 sequence is 12 residues long. Looked up from germline, CDR1 is DFQATT and CDR2 is SNEGSKA (reference sequence). Written as DNA, the CDR3 is TGCAGTGCTAGTTCCGGGTCCTACGAGCAGTACTTC. It encodes CSASSGSYEQYF.

This clonotype came up many times. This chain connects TRBV20-1 to TRBJ1-1, with unresolved D. Germline V CDR1 and CDR2: DFQATT, SNEGSKA (reference sequence). V shed 4 bases and J shed 0 bases, with 21 bases lying between them. The CDR3 runs to 17 residues. The chain's CDR3 is CSANTPGHGAVNTEAFF. The CDR3, as DNA: TGCAGTGCTAATACCCCCGGTCACGGCGCCGTGAACACTGAAGCTTTCTTT.

The J gene is TRBJ1-6, the V gene TRBV7-3; TRBD1 might be the D (6 bases). Germline V CDR1 and CDR2: SGHTA, FQGTGA. The CDR3 spans 14 residues. V lost 5 bases, J lost 6 bases, and 11 bases lay in between. The CDR3 protein is CASSQGQLNSPLHF. CDR3 nucleotide sequence: TGTGCCAGCAGCCAGGGACAACTTAATTCACCCCTCCACTTT.

The chain uses TRBV19 and TRBJ2-7; D is possibly TRBD2 (6 bases). V lost 3 bases and J 2 bases, leaving 14 bases between the germline ends. This CDR3 contains 15 residues. Germline V gene sequence: CDR1 LNHDA, CDR2 SQIVND (reference sequence). CDR3: CASSIQAGGPYEQYF. For the CDR3, the DNA is TGTGCCAGTAGTATTCAAGCGGGCGGGCCCTACGAGCAGTACTTC.

At least ten counts were recorded for this clonotype. This chain uses TRBV6-5 with TRBJ1-1; 7 nucleotides align to TRBD1. The CDR3 spans 16 residues. J gave up 2 bases and V 4 bases, and 10 bases lay outside the gene matches. Germline lookup yields CDR1 MNHEY and CDR2 SVGAGI. The CDR3 coding sequence is TGTGCCAGCAGTTCCAGGGGGATGCGGCGAAACACTGAAGCTTTCTTT. Amino acids: CASSSRGMRRNTEAFF.

This clonotype was picked up a small number of times. This rearrangement joins TRBV3-1 to TRBJ1-1, with D perhaps matching TRBD1 (5 bases). CDR3 size: 14 residues. The germline V gene has CDR1 LGHDT and CDR2 YNNKEL (reference sequence). V was cut by 4 bases and J by 6 bases, with 15 bases left in between. The CDR3 sequence is CASSPPLRGPEAFF. The CDR3, as DNA: TGTGCCAGCAGCCCCCCGTTAAGGGGCCCTGAAGCTTTCTTT.

V gene TRBV20-1 combines with J gene TRBJ2-5; 12 bases align to TRBD2. The CDR3 consists of 14 residues. CDR1 and CDR2 (germline): DFQATT, SNEGSKA (reference sequence). V lost 5 bases and J lost 1; bases outside the gene matches: 2. CDR3 in amino acids: CSARLAGAQETQYF. The CDR3 nucleotides are TGCAGTGCTCGACTAGCGGGGGCCCAAGAGACCCAGTACTTC.

The sample holds many counts of this clonotype. The chain joins TRBV12-3 or TRBV12-4 to TRBJ1-5, with no clear D. CDR3 length: 13 amino acids. Trimming stripped 5 bases from V and 5 bases from J, with 10 bases between. For the CDR3, the DNA is TGTGCCAGCAGTCCCAGACGTTATCAGCCCCAGCATTTT. Translating it yields CASSPRRYQPQHF.

The table lists this clonotype with many counts. The V and J genes are TRBV6-2 or TRBV6-3 and TRBJ1-1; TRBD1 agrees at 8 bases. Looked up from germline, CDR1 is MNHEY and CDR2 is SVGEGT. The trim removed 2 bases at V and 5 bases at J, leaving 16 bases unmatched. CDR3 length: 18 residues. The CDR3 region has the DNA TGTGCCAGCAGTTACGTGGCAGGGGGCGTTAGAGGGAGGACTGAAGCTTTCTTT. Protein sequence: CASSYVAGGVRGRTEAFF.

This clonotype was seen at least ten times. The rearrangement links TRBV11-1 to TRBJ1-6; 11 bases are a match to TRBD1. CDR1 and CDR2 from the germline V gene are SGHAT and FQDESV (reference sequence). V lost 5 bases to trimming and J lost 9 bases; unmatched junction nucleotides: 9. The CDR3 runs to 16 residues. The CDR3 bases are TGTGCCAGCAGCCGGACAGGGGGCTCGATTCGTTCACCCCTCCACTTT. This codes for CASSRTGGSIRSPLHF.

This clonotype was observed many times. The chain is built from TRBV6-1 and TRBJ2-7; no clear D. Germline V gives CDR1 MNHNS, CDR2 SASEGT. This CDR3 region has 13 residues. Trimming stripped 3 bases from V and 6 bases from J, with 12 bases between. DNA for the CDR3: TGTGCCAGCAGTGAGGTCACGTTCCTCGAGCAGTACTTC. Translating it yields CASSEVTFLEQYF.

This clonotype was observed at least ten times. The chain recombines TRBV12-3 or TRBV12-4 with TRBJ2-5, with unresolved D. The germline V and J ends were trimmed by 5 bases and 7 bases, with 17 bases remaining between them. The CDR3 is 14 residues long. For the CDR3, the DNA is TGTGCCAGCAGTCTCCGACTGGATTCGGGGACCCAGTACTTC. Translating gives CASSLRLDSGTQYF.

At least ten counts were recorded for this clonotype. The chain joins TRBV5-4 to TRBJ1-1; D is unclear. The CDR3 is made up of 14 amino acids. CDR1 is SGHNT, CDR2 YYREEE, per germline (reference sequence). V was pared by 0 bases and J by 1 base, with 7 bases between. CDR3 amino acids: CASSLDGPNTEAFF. CDR3 nucleotide sequence: TGTGCCAGCAGCTTGGACGGCCCGAACACTGAAGCTTTCTTT.

This clonotype was detected ten times or more. The V gene is TRBV2, the J gene TRBJ1-2, with unresolved D. The CDR3 runs to 11 residues. CDR1 and CDR2 from the germline V gene are SNHLY and FYNNEI. Between the trimmed V and J ends, which lost 6 bases and 8 bases, there was a span of 10 bases. CDR3 loop: CASRVSGGYTF. In DNA form, the CDR3 reads TGTGCCAGCAGGGTGTCGGGAGGCTACACCTTC.

This clonotype was seen more than once but under ten times. This rearrangement joins TRBV29-1 to TRBJ2-5; D is ambiguous. The CDR3 runs to 12 residues. V was trimmed by 7 bases and J by 2 bases, leaving 11 bases between them. Germline assignment: CDR1 SQVTM and CDR2 ANQGSEA. The CDR3 region is CSGTQRQETQYF. CDR3 DNA sequence: TGCAGCGGAACCCAGAGACAAGAGACCCAGTACTTC.

This clonotype was detected ten times or more. This chain uses TRBV27 with TRBJ2-7; D is tentatively TRBD1 or TRBD2 (5 bases each). V was clipped by 6 bases and J by 1 base, with 22 bases between them. The CDR3 loop spans 17 amino acids. From germline, CDR1 is MNHEY and CDR2 SMNVEV (reference sequence). CDR3 loop: CASSPGAGKRRSYEQYF. DNA of the CDR3: TGTGCCAGCAGCCCTGGGGCGGGTAAACGTCGTTCCTACGAGCAGTACTTC.

This clonotype was recorded many times. The chain has TRBV12-3 or TRBV12-4 and TRBJ1-3; D possibly corresponds to TRBD1 (5 bases). CDR3 length equals 14 residues. Trimming shortened V by 2 bases and J by 4 bases, and 9 bases separated the two germline ends. The CDR3 DNA reads TGTGCCAGCAGTTTACAGGGCCGCGGAAACACCATATATTTT. Residues: CASSLQGRGNTIYF.

Turning to this clonotype: This may be a read error: a much more frequent sequence differs by one nucleotide. The chain employs TRBV14 and TRBJ2-7, with D perhaps given as TRBD1 or TRBD2 (5 bases each). CDR3 size: 13 residues. The germline CDR1 and CDR2 sequences are SGHDN and FVKESK. CDR3 nucleotide sequence: TGTGCCTGCAGCCAAGTTTGGGGGTACGAGCAGTACTTC. Translation: CACSQVWGYEQYF.